Below are 15 T cell receptor beta chains sequenced from a single sample in a study of T cells in tuberculosis. The data were produced by immunoSEQ multiplex PCR, yet TCRdb's version contains in-frame clones alone and is incomplete. The table has around 30,000 clones, approximately 95% seen once. Source material: PBMCs. The source is a donor aged 10 to 29 with latent tuberculosis or without tuberculosis infection.

The CDR3 DNA follows: TGTGCCAGTAAGGACGGGGGGGAATGGGAAGCGGGCGCCTACAATGAGCAGTTCTTC. Protein: CASKDGGEWEAGAYNEQFF. The chain is built from TRBV19 and TRBJ2-1; 8 bases line up with TRBD2. The junction had 19 bases not matched to a gene; V was cut back by 7 bases and J by 2 bases. This CDR3 has 19 amino acids. From germline, CDR1 is LNHDA and CDR2 SQIVND (reference sequence).

The genes are TRBV28 and TRBJ2-2; D gene uncertain. Germline CDR1 MDHEN, CDR2 SYDVKM. Trimming took off 6 bases at V and 2 bases at J, with 13 bases between the two ends. The CDR3 has 15 amino acids. CDR3 DNA sequence: TGTGCCAGCAGAAAAAATGGAGAAAACACCGGGGAGCTGTTTTTT. Translated: CASRKNGENTGELFF.

The J gene is TRBJ2-5, the V gene TRBV5-1, with 11 positions matching TRBD1. The junction had 3 bases not matched to a gene; V was cut back by 4 bases and J by 4 bases. CDR3 length equals 14 residues. The germline V gene has CDR1 SGHRS and CDR2 YFSETQ. CDR3 sequence: CASSPGTGGETQYF. The DNA for the CDR3 is TGCGCCAGCAGCCCGGGGACAGGGGGAGAGACCCAGTACTTC.

This clone has just one count. V is TRBV7-2 and J is TRBJ1-2; D uncertain. Trimming removed 0 bases from V and 7 bases from J, with 12 bases in between. The CDR3 sequence is 14 residues long. Germline V gene data show CDR1 as SGHTA and CDR2 as FQGNSA. The CDR3, as DNA: TGTGCCAGCAGCTTAGCGGGAGGCTTCAGTGGCTACACCTTC. It translates to CASSLAGGFSGYTF.

The CDR3 sequence is CASSFVGLAGDTDTQYF. As DNA, the CDR3 is TGTGCCAGCAGCTTTGTGGGGCTAGCGGGGGACACAGATACGCAGTATTTT. The chain links TRBV13 to TRBJ2-3, with 10 bases identical to TRBD2. CDR3 length equals 17 residues. The germline V gene encodes CDR1 PRHDT and CDR2 FYEKMQ (reference sequence). V lost 3 bases, J lost 2 bases, and 8 bases stayed unmatched.

The J gene is TRBJ1-3, the V gene TRBV27; no clear D gene. The CDR3 runs to 13 residues. Trimming shortened V by 6 bases and J by 0 bases, and 6 bases separated the two germline ends. Germline CDR1 is MNHEY and CDR2 is SMNVEV (reference sequence). The CDR3 spells CASRSSSGNTIYF. The CDR3 DNA follows: TGTGCCAGCAGGTCTTCCTCTGGAAACACCATATATTTT.

The J gene is TRBJ2-3, the V gene TRBV29-1, with 7 nucleotides matching TRBD2. The germline CDR1 and CDR2 sequences are SQVTM and ANQGSEA. The CDR3 is 15 amino acids. V shed 5 bases, J shed 6 bases, and the junction held 14 bases outside the gene matches. CDR3 in amino acids: CSVYVFGEGGDTQYF. Here the CDR3 DNA reads TGCAGCGTTTACGTATTCGGGGAGGGAGGCGATACGCAGTATTTT.

The gene calls are TRBV28 and TRBJ1-2, with 9 nucleotides matching TRBD1. The germline V gene encodes CDR1 MDHEN and CDR2 SYDVKM. The length of the CDR3 is 14 residues. V was pared by 7 bases and J by 4 bases, with 7 bases of the junction left unmatched. CDR3: CASKPGQGRYGYTF. The CDR3 region has the DNA TGTGCCAGCAAACCGGGACAGGGTCGCTATGGCTACACCTTC.

The rearrangement joins TRBV7-2 to TRBJ1-2, with D tentatively TRBD1 (6 bases). CDR1 SGHTA and CDR2 FQGNSA come from the germline V gene. The CDR3 has 16 amino acids. Trimming shortened V by 2 bases and J by 4 bases, and 17 bases separated the two germline ends. The CDR3 region is CASSLSRQGFVYGYTF. CDR3 nucleotides: TGTGCCAGCAGCTTATCCCGCCAGGGGTTTGTCTATGGCTACACCTTC.

The V and J genes are TRBV29-1 and TRBJ2-1; TRBD1 aligns across 9 bases. This CDR3 is built from 14 residues. Germline CDR1 reads SQVTM; CDR2 reads ANQGSEA. V lost 3 bases, J lost 8 bases, and 8 bases stayed unmatched. The CDR3 DNA reads TGCAGCGTTGATGCTTACAGGGGGCGGGATGAGCAGTTCTTC. Translation: CSVDAYRGRDEQFF.

This clone was seen once. The chain couples TRBV29-1 to TRBJ1-6; 7 nucleotides agree with TRBD1. V lost 5 bases and J lost 7; bases outside the gene matches: 2. CDR3 length equals 12 residues. Germline V gene lookup returns CDR1 SQVTM and CDR2 ANQGSEA. The CDR3 loop reads CSVQTGNSPLHF. DNA of the CDR3: TGCAGCGTTCAGACAGGGAATTCACCCCTCCACTTT.

This chain links TRBV2 with TRBJ2-3; 13 bases map to TRBD2. The J segment lost 0 bases and the V segment lost 4 bases, leaving 7 bases of the junction unmatched. The CDR3 is 18 amino acids. Per germline, CDR1 SNHLY and CDR2 FYNNEI. The DNA of the CDR3 is TGTGCCAGCAGTGGACTAGCGGGGGGCACCGCTAGCACAGATACGCAGTATTTT. It encodes CASSGLAGGTASTDTQYF.

This chain joins TRBV15 and TRBJ1-5, with D possibly TRBD1 on 5 matching bases. This CDR3 spans 13 amino acids. V was clipped by 3 bases and J by 11 bases, with 14 bases between them. Per the germline V gene, CDR1 is LNHNV and CDR2 is YYDKDF (reference sequence). The DNA of the CDR3 is TGTGCCACCAGCAGGACAGAGCTATCGTCCCAGCATTTT. As protein: CATSRTELSSQHF.

The chain recombines TRBV27 with TRBJ1-1, with D possibly being TRBD1 (5 bases). V dropped 8 bases and J dropped 9 bases, with 28 bases sitting between them. In germline, CDR1 is MNHEY, CDR2 SMNVEV (reference sequence). The CDR3 contains 16 residues. In nucleotides, the CDR3 is TGTGCCAGCCAACCGCGAGTGGTGGGGCTCCCCCTGAAAGCTTTCTTT. Its protein is CASQPRVVGLPLKAFF.

In its sample, this clone was seen once. The V and J genes are TRBV4-2 and TRBJ1-2, with 8 bases fitting TRBD1. There are 14 residues in the CDR3. Germline CDR1 is LGHNA and CDR2 is YNFKEQ. V lost 4 bases, J lost 5 bases, and 6 bases stayed unmatched. The CDR3 spells CASSPDRGQYGYTF. In DNA, the CDR3 is TGTGCCAGCAGCCCAGACAGGGGCCAATATGGCTACACCTTC.